This T cell receptor (beta chain) was captured by sequencing in a study of blood T cells in healthy people across ages. Findings and limits, study-wide: A greater number of naive CD4+ cells and higher diversity distinguished long-lived donors from aged donors. In the absence of known donor CMV status, changes in expanded clonotypes were possibly confounded. As age increased, TCR beta diversity per million T cells fell in a roughly linear fashion.

Each sample had at least 7 million PBMCs isolated. There are a few counts of this clonotype. Its specificity is not known. Sample-barcoded 5' priming and a J-beta primer mix drove a second PCR of roughly 6 to 12 cycles. Each CDR3 protein gets one entry after TCRdb re-called the 5' RACE reads with MiXCR. The sample comprises approximately 1,700,000 distinct CDR3 sequences, about two fifths of which are singletons, and roughly 23% rests with the top ten. The germline V gene encodes CDR1 SEHNR and CDR2 FQNEAQ (reference sequence). The CDR3 loop spans 14 amino acids. The V end was cut by 7 bases, the J end by 7 bases, with 19 bases between.

The rearrangement links TRBV7-9 to TRBJ2-5; D is unclear. The sequenced material came from blood. The receptor comes from a human donor in good health. CDR3 DNA: TGTGCCAGCACCCCGGGCGGCCGCCTTGGGACCCAGTACTTC. Translation: CASTPGGRLGTQYF.